This T cell receptor (beta chain) was sequenced during a study of graft-versus-host responses after intestinal transplantation. Clones were sequenced by immunoSEQ multiplex PCR, and TCRdb holds only the in-frame ones, with some missing. Among 90,000 to 130,000 clones listed, around nine tenths were seen once. Germline trimming cut 7 bases from V and 4 bases from J; bases unmatched to any gene: 10. Germline loops: CDR1 MNHEY, CDR2 SVGAGI. The CDR3 covers 14 residues. Concerning this clone itself: Its antigen is unidentified.

The sequencing here drew on unstimulated CD4+ T cells sorted from spleen or lymph node cells, taken before transplant. The source is a human donor who was the organ donor for an intestinal transplant. The V gene is TRBV6-5, the J gene TRBJ2-7; 7 bases align to TRBD2. CDR3 coding DNA: TGTGCCAGCATACTCAGGGAGGGATTGTACGAGCAGTACTTC. Residues: CASILREGLYEQYF.